The source of this T cell receptor beta chain is a study of T cell responses to AZD1222 COVID-19 vaccine. Worth noting for this clone: The antigen remains unidentified.

The CDR3 consists of 15 residues. Trimming took off 2 bases at V and 0 bases at J, with 11 bases between the two ends. Germline lookup yields CDR1 MNHEY and CDR2 SVGAGI. The data were produced by immunoSEQ multiplex PCR, yet TCRdb's version contains in-frame clones alone and is incomplete. This sample yields some 110,000 clones, of which more than 75% are seen a single time; roughly 3.8% belongs to the top ten. Study-level points and caveats: Targeting of unmutated variant regions was reportedly seen in nearly half of spike-specific TCRs. Most donors were white British and more were female, and clonal diversity was possibly underestimated.

Sequencing was performed on peripheral blood, taken 28 days after the second AZD1222 dose. The chain has TRBV6-5 and TRBJ2-7; D is possibly TRBD1 (5 bases). The sequence was collected from an adult who received the AZD1222 COVID-19 vaccine. The CDR3 DNA reads as TGTGCCAGCAGTTACACCCGGACACTCTCCTACGAGCAGTACTTC. This translates into CASSYTRTLSYEQYF.